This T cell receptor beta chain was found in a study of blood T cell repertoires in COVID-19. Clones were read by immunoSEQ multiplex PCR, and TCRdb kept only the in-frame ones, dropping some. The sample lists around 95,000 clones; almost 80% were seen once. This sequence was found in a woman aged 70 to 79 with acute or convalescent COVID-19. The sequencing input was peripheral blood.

The CDR3 DNA sequence: TGTGCCAGCAGTCAGGACAGCGCTGGAACCACTGAAGCTTTCTTT. Its translation: CASSQDSAGTTEAFF. The rearrangement joins TRBV5-4 to TRBJ1-1; weak D call: TRBD1 (6 bases). V lost 5 bases and J lost 4, with 18 bases in between. The CDR3 runs to 15 residues. Germline CDR1 and CDR2: SGHNT and YYREEE (reference sequence).